These 26 T cell receptor beta chains were sequenced from one sample in a study of long-term antiretroviral therapy in people with HIV (dated by TCRdb to between 2021 and 2022). Sequencing of the TRB variable region was done with the immunoSEQ hsTCRB v3.0 assay at survey level resolution. TCRdb took over this immuneACCESS table, retaining in-frame rearrangements with V and J assigned. Such tables are incomplete; in checked studies, under half of the missing clones stem from an unresolved V gene, and the remainder is unexplained. The sample table holds about 18,000 clones, of which 76% were seen once. The leading ten clones occupy 13% to 15% of the sample. The specimen comprised unsorted PBMCs, sampled 0.5 years before starting antiretroviral therapy. The receptors were gathered from a woman in her forties or fifties with HIV.

V is TRBV10-2 and J is TRBJ1-5, with 8 bases identical to TRBD1. V lost 5 bases and J lost 2; bases outside the gene matches: 2. From germline, CDR1 is WSHSY and CDR2 SAAADI. The CDR3 loop spans 14 amino acids. CDR3 nucleotides: TGCGCCAGCAGTCAGACAGGGGGCAATCAGCCCCAGCATTTT. Its translation: CASSQTGGNQPQHF.

V usage is TRBV19 and J usage is TRBJ1-3, with D possibly matching TRBD1 (6 bases). Trimming shortened V by 4 bases and J by 0 bases, and 13 bases separated the two germline ends. The CDR3 length is 16 residues. Per germline, CDR1 LNHDA and CDR2 SQIVND (reference sequence). CDR3 loop: CASSRDTGSSGNTIYF. CDR3 in DNA: TGTGCCAGTAGTAGAGATACAGGGAGCTCTGGAAACACCATATATTTT. Full variable domain (outside the CDR3, taken from reference TRBV19 and TRBJ1-3): DGGITQSPKYLFRKEGQNVTLSCEQNLNHDAMYWYRQDPGQGLRLIYYSQIVNDFQKGDIAEGYSVSREKKESFPLTVTSAQKNPTAFYLCASSRDTGSSGNTIYFGEGSWLTVV.

The rearrangement uses TRBV21-1 and TRBJ2-2. TRBV21-1 is a pseudogene segment. This CDR3 has 15 residues. CDR3 protein: CASSNWGTNTGELFF. The CDR3 nucleotides are TGTGCCAGCAGCAATTGGGGAACGAACACCGGGGAGCTGTTTTTT.

The chain combines TRBV18 with TRBJ1-5; D call uncertain. V shed 3 bases and J shed 5 bases, with 8 bases lying between them. The CDR3 has 13 residues. Germline loops: CDR1 KGHSH, CDR2 LQKENI. This CDR3 is CASSPRSDQPQHF. In nucleotides, the CDR3 is TGTGCCAGCTCACCTCGGAGTGATCAGCCCCAGCATTTT. Full variable domain (rest looked up from reference TRBV18 and TRBJ1-5): NAGVMQNPRHLVRRRGQEARLRCSPMKGHSHVYWYRQLPEEGLKFMVYLQKENIIDESGMPKERFSAEFPKEGPSILRIQQVVRGDSAAYFCASSPRSDQPQHFGDGTRLSIL.

The CDR3 sequence is CASSLSTSGSYEQYF. The CDR3 bases are TGTGCCAGCAGTTTATCGACAAGCGGCTCCTACGAGCAGTACTTC. The rearrangement uses TRBV27 and TRBJ2-7; possibly TRBD2 for D (5 bases). Trimming pared 0 bases from V and 0 bases from J, leaving 9 bases between. Germline loops: CDR1 MNHEY, CDR2 SMNVEV (reference sequence). This CDR3 spans 15 amino acids.

This clone occurred once. The J gene is TRBJ1-1, the V gene TRBV30, with TRBD1 as a possible D gene (5 bases). The CDR3 extends over 12 amino acids. The V gene's germline CDR1 is GTSNPN and CDR2 SVGIG (reference sequence). The V gene lost 0 bases and the J gene lost 6 bases, with 8 bases spanning the gap. As DNA, the CDR3 is TGTGCCTGGAGTGTACAGGTTGCTGAAGCTTTCTTT. Translating it yields CAWSVQVAEAFF.

Only a few counts were recorded for this clone. The V gene is TRBV14, the J gene TRBJ1-6; TRBD1 is a possible D gene (5 bases). The germline V gene has CDR1 SGHDN and CDR2 FVKESK. The CDR3 consists of 16 residues. V dropped 0 bases and J dropped 8 bases, with 14 bases sitting between them. The DNA of the CDR3 is TGTGCCAGCAGCCAAGATAATGGAGGGGTAGATTCACCCCTCCACTTT. Translated: CASSQDNGGVDSPLHF.

The chain couples TRBV11-2 to TRBJ1-4; D may be TRBD1 (6 bases). Trimming stripped 5 bases from V and 4 bases from J, with 11 bases between. The length of the CDR3 is 14 residues. Germline V gene lookup returns CDR1 SGHAT and CDR2 FQNNGV. CDR3 nucleotides: TGTGCCAGCAGCGTACAGGGACTTAATGAAAAACTGTTTTTT. Protein: CASSVQGLNEKLFF.

A single count supports this clone. This chain connects TRBV5-4 to TRBJ1-2; no clear D gene. The CDR3 extends over 14 amino acids. Trimming removed 4 bases from V and 2 bases from J, with 12 bases in between. CDR1 is SGHNT, CDR2 YYREEE, per germline (reference sequence). The CDR3 DNA is TGTGCCAGCAGCCCCCCCGTGCCAAACTATGGCTACACCTTC. Protein: CASSPPVPNYGYTF.

V usage is TRBV12-5 and J usage is TRBJ2-7; 11 bases match TRBD2. The CDR3 length is 19 residues. CDR1 is LGHNT and CDR2 is FRNRAP in the germline V gene. Germline trimming cut 0 bases from V and 6 bases from J; bases unmatched to any gene: 16. The CDR3 reads CASGLVPLTSGGEKSEQYF. The DNA for the CDR3 is TGTGCTAGTGGTTTGGTACCATTAACTAGCGGGGGAGAAAAGAGCGAGCAGTACTTC.

This chain links TRBV27 with TRBJ2-5; TRBD2 matches 8 bases. The V gene's germline CDR1 is MNHEY and CDR2 SMNVEV (reference sequence). The V gene end was trimmed by 3 bases and the J gene end by 3 bases; junction bases not matched to a gene: 3. The CDR3 length is 14 residues. The CDR3 DNA follows: TGTGCCAGCAGTTTCGGGGGGGGAAAAGAGACCCAGTACTTC. Protein sequence: CASSFGGGKETQYF.

The chain carries TRBV18 and TRBJ1-1; 7 bases agree with TRBD1. The CDR3 covers 14 residues. J was trimmed by 0 bases and V by 5 bases; bases with no gene match: 3. The germline gives CDR1 KGHSH, CDR2 LQKENI. For the CDR3, the DNA is TGTGCCAGCTCATCGGACAGGATGAACACTGAAGCTTTCTTT. Translating gives CASSSDRMNTEAFF.

V gene TRBV5-4 combines with J gene TRBJ1-6, with a possible D match to TRBD1 (6 bases). Germline V CDR1 and CDR2: SGHNT, YYREEE (reference sequence). V was pared by 2 bases and J by 7 bases, with 13 bases between. This CDR3 is built from 15 residues. Here the CDR3 DNA reads TGTGCCAGCAGCTTTCAGGACAGAAAAAATTCACCCCTCCACTTT. It translates to CASSFQDRKNSPLHF.

This clone was recorded a few times. CDR3 in amino acids: CASSQGQIYEQYF. The CDR3 DNA sequence: TGTGCCAGCAGCCAGGGACAAATTTACGAGCAGTACTTC. The chain is built from TRBV7-9 and TRBJ2-7, with D maybe TRBD1 (6 bases). The CDR3 has 13 amino acids. V lost 5 bases and J lost 4, with 12 bases in between. The germline CDR1 and CDR2 sequences are SEHNR and FQNEAQ (reference sequence).

The V call is TRBV5-8, the J call TRBJ2-7, with D possibly matching TRBD1 (6 bases). V was trimmed by 0 bases and J by 2 bases, leaving 12 bases between them. The CDR3 has 15 amino acids. The germline V gene has CDR1 SGHTS and CDR2 YDEGEE. CDR3 region: CASSLVGDNAYEQYF. CDR3 sequence (DNA): TGTGCCAGCAGCTTGGTTGGGGACAATGCCTACGAGCAGTACTTC. Complete variable domain (other parts from reference TRBV5-8 and TRBJ2-7): EAGVTQSPTHLIKTRGQQATLRCSPISGHTSVYWYQQALGLGLQFLLWYDEGEERNRGNFPPRFSGRQFPNYSSELNVNALELEDSALYLCASSLVGDNAYEQYFGPGTRLTVT.

CDR3 protein: CASSSGGRRGDTQYF. CDR3 DNA sequence: TGTGCCAGCAGCTCAGGGGGCCGGCGAGGGGATACGCAGTATTTT. The chain joins TRBV2 to TRBJ2-3; 8 bases are shared with TRBD1. V dropped 6 bases and J dropped 6; count of bases not matched to a gene: 11. The CDR3 contains 15 residues. Germline V CDR1 and CDR2: SNHLY, FYNNEI.

V and J are TRBV5-1 and TRBJ1-2; D remains ambiguous. The CDR3 totals 12 residues. CDR1 is SGHRS and CDR2 is YFSETQ in the germline V gene. Trimming cost V 0 bases and J 6 bases, with 6 bases left between them. CDR3 sequence (DNA): TGCGCCAGCAGCTTGGACAGAAATGGCTACACCTTC. This codes for CASSLDRNGYTF.

This clone counts as medium-sized. The chain joins TRBV13 to TRBJ2-2; D is unresolved. Germline V CDR1 and CDR2: PRHDT, FYEKMQ (reference sequence). Trimming pared 5 bases from V and 3 bases from J, leaving 13 bases between. The CDR3 totals 15 residues. This CDR3 is CASSLDGSDTGELFF. The CDR3 DNA follows: TGTGCCAGCAGCCTGGACGGGTCTGACACCGGGGAGCTGTTTTTT.

V and J are TRBV30 and TRBJ2-5; D is undetermined. The ends were cut back, 7 bases at V and 4 bases at J, with 7 bases in the middle. Germline CDR1 GTSNPN, CDR2 SVGIG (reference sequence). The CDR3 contains 10 residues. CDR3 loop: CASYTETQYF. CDR3 nucleotide sequence: TGTGCCTCCTACACAGAGACCCAGTACTTC.

The chain is built from TRBV5-6 and TRBJ1-2, with 8 nucleotides matching TRBD1. V lost 2 bases and J lost 5; bases outside the gene matches: 5. The germline CDR1 and CDR2 sequences are SGHDT and YYEEEE. CDR3 size: 14 residues. For the CDR3, the DNA is TGTGCCAGCAGCTTAGGACAGGGCGAATATGGCTACACCTTC. It specifies CASSLGQGEYGYTF.

J is TRBJ2-3 and V is TRBV11-2; D not certain. The CDR3 is 13 amino acids. Trimming removed 4 bases from V and 7 bases from J, with 12 bases in between. Germline V gene sequence: CDR1 SGHAT, CDR2 FQNNGV. For the CDR3, the DNA is TGTGCCAGCAGCTCCCCCACCGGGTATACGCAGTATTTT. Translation gives CASSSPTGYTQYF.

The CDR3 DNA reads as TGTGCCAGCAGCCCGACAGGGGCTAGCAATGAAAAACTGTTTTTT. The encoded protein is CASSPTGASNEKLFF. This sequence joins TRBV7-7 and TRBJ1-4, with 8 bases aligning to TRBD1. J lost 5 bases, V lost 5 bases, and 7 bases had no gene match. CDR1 and CDR2 from the germline V gene are SSHAT and FNYEAQ (reference sequence). The CDR3 runs to 15 residues.

V is TRBV10-3 and J is TRBJ2-5; D may correspond to TRBD1 or TRBD2 (5 bases each). The CDR3 has 13 residues. Trimming took off 8 bases at V and 5 bases at J, with 15 bases between the two ends. Per the germline V gene, CDR1 is ENHRY and CDR2 is SYGVKD. CDR3 loop: CAIGGPVGETQYF. The CDR3 DNA reads as TGTGCCATCGGGGGTCCGGTCGGGGAGACCCAGTACTTC.

The chain has TRBV10-3 and TRBJ2-3, with 12 bases fitting TRBD2. CDR1 is ENHRY, CDR2 SYGVKD, per germline. Trimming took 2 bases from V and 4 from J; bases not matched to a gene: 7. The CDR3 totals 17 residues. The CDR3 is CAISEPIPSGGADTQYF. DNA of the CDR3: TGTGCCATCAGTGAGCCCATTCCTAGCGGGGGGGCAGATACGCAGTATTTT.

V usage is TRBV14 and J usage is TRBJ2-7; D not resolved. V was pared by 4 bases and J by 4 bases, with 5 bases between. The germline V gene has CDR1 SGHDN and CDR2 FVKESK. The CDR3 totals 11 residues. CDR3 amino acids: CASSREYEQYF. CDR3 nucleotides: TGTGCCAGCAGCCGGGAATACGAGCAGTACTTC. The whole variable domain, remainder taken from reference TRBV14 and TRBJ2-7, is EAGVTQFPSHSVIEKGQTVTLRCDPISGHDNLYWYRRVMGKEIKFLLHFVKESKQDESGMPNNRFLAERTGGTYSTLKVQPAELEDSGVYFCASSREYEQYFGPGTRLTVT.

The rearrangement links TRBV28 to TRBJ1-2; the match to TRBD1 covers 8 bases. Germline V gene lookup returns CDR1 MDHEN and CDR2 SYDVKM. The CDR3 has 13 amino acids. V lost 6 bases and J lost 4; bases outside the gene matches: 4. The CDR3 nucleotides are TGTGCCAGCAGCCCGACAGGGGTCTATGGCTACACCTTC. The encoded protein is CASSPTGVYGYTF.